This TCR beta chain is drawn from a study of human T cells and chemical hapten exposure. At the level of the study: All through the approximately 25-week study, the scalp of each patient received diphenylcyclopropenone doses weekly.

Single cDNA molecules in the library carried unique molecular identifiers attached during preparation. TCRdb independently ran MiXCR on the RACE reads; one entry per CDR3 protein. Among tens of thousands of distinct CDR3 sequences, roughly 11% were seen once, and the ten largest hold 5% to 5.5%. CDR3 length: 14 amino acids. V gave up 5 bases and J gave up 0 bases, with 8 bases separating them. The germline V gene encodes CDR1 SGHVS and CDR2 FNYEAQ. Study-wide results and limits: After DPC sensitization, TCRs above 1 in 1000 frequency showed no change.

This clonotype qualifies as large. Its antigen remains unknown. Time point: pre-sensitization, week 0. Treatment reported: therapeutic diphenylcyclopropenone sensitization with weekly scalp DPC. It was from unfractionated whole blood that total RNA was extracted. The TCR sequence derives from a woman aged 45-65 years with alopecia areata. Some clones in this sample may be carry-over from other donors' samples. The V and J genes are TRBV7-6 and TRBJ2-1, with D possibly being TRBD1 (5 bases). Sequences were derived from whole blood, sampled in connection with sensitization to the hapten diphenylcyclopropenone (DPC). The CDR3: CASSPRVSYNEQFF. CDR3 nucleotide sequence: TGTGCCAGCAGCCCCAGGGTCTCCTACAATGAGCAGTTCTTC.